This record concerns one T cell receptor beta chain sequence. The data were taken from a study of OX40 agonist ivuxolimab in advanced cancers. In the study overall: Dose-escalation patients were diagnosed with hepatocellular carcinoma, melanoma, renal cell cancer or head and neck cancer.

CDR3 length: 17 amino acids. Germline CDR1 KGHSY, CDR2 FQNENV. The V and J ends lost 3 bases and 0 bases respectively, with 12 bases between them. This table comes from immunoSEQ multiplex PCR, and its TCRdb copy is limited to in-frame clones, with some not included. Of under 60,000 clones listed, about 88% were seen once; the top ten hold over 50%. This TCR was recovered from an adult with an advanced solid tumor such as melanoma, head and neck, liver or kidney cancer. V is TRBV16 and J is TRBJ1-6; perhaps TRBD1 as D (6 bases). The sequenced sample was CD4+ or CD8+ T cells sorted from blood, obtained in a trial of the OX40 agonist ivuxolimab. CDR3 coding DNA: TGTGCCAGCAGCCACAGGGGCTCGGGCTCCTATAATTCACCCCTCCACTTT. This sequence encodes CASSHRGSGSYNSPLHF.